One T cell receptor beta chain is described in this entry. Its target is unknown. Clones were sequenced by immunoSEQ multiplex PCR, and TCRdb holds only the in-frame ones, with some missing. The repertoire holds approximately 70,000 clones, with less than 85% as singletons. The data are from a study of a mutant IDH1 vaccine in newly diagnosed glioma. The wider study: Treated individuals were about 60% male and roughly 40% female, averaging 40.4 years of age. Earlier treatment was radiotherapy, temozolomide, or both, with most getting both.

The study, taken as a whole, reports: Evidence of vaccine-induced immune responses was documented in approximately 93% of patients.

The V and J ends lost 4 bases and 6 bases respectively, with 20 bases between them. CDR1 and CDR2 (germline): SGHRS, YFSETQ. The CDR3 contains 15 residues. Time point in this sample: baseline, week 1 (first vaccination visit). Treatment of the sample: pre-vaccination baseline after standard-of-care therapy. The donors had new WHO grade 3 or 4 astrocytomas; these were IDH1-mutant and ATRX-lost. The clonotype was recovered from a man aged 50-59 years with glioma. The V and J genes are TRBV5-1 and TRBJ2-7, with TRBD2 as a possible D gene (7 bases). The starting material was PBMCs, obtained from a glioma patient treated with radiotherapy, temozolomide or both. The CDR3 nucleotides are TGCGCCAGCAGCATTCGGGGGGCCGATCGCAGCGAGCAGTACTTC. The encoded protein is CASSIRGADRSEQYF.